The sequence of this TCR beta chain was determined in a study of blood T cell repertoires in COVID-19. Study details: The analysed material was cDNA or gDNA that came from T cells, B-cell-depleted T cells, or PBMCs.

Libraries were prepared by immunoSEQ multiplex PCR; TCRdb keeps only in-frame clonotypes and omits some of them. The table includes around 300,000 clones, about 88% detected once. The CDR3 length is 16 residues. Trimming took off 5 bases at V and 3 bases at J, with 16 bases between the two ends. CDR1 SGHTA and CDR2 FQGTGA come from the germline V gene. Material: PBMCs or T cells enriched from blood (not recorded which). The clonotype was recovered from a woman in her fifties or sixties who had recovered from COVID-19. The V call is TRBV7-3, the J call TRBJ2-2; perhaps TRBD2 as D (6 bases). CDR3 region: CASSPWASAYTGELFF. The CDR3 nucleotides read TGTGCCAGCAGCCCTTGGGCTAGCGCCTACACCGGGGAGCTGTTTTTT.